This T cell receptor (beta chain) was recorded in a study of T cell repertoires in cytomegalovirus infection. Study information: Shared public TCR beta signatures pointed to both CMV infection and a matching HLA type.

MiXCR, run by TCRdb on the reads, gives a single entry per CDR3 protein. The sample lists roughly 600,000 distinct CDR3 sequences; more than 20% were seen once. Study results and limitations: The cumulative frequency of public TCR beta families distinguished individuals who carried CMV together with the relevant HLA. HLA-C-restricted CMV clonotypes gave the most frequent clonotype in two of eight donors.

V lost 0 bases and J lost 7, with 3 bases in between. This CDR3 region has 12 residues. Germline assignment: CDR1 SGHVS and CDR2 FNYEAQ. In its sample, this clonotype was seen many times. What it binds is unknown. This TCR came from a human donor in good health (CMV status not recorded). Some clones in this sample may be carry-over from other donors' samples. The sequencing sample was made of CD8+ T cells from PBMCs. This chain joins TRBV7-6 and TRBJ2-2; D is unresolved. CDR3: CASSLADGELFF. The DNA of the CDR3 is TGTGCCAGCAGCTTAGCTGACGGGGAGCTGTTTTTT.